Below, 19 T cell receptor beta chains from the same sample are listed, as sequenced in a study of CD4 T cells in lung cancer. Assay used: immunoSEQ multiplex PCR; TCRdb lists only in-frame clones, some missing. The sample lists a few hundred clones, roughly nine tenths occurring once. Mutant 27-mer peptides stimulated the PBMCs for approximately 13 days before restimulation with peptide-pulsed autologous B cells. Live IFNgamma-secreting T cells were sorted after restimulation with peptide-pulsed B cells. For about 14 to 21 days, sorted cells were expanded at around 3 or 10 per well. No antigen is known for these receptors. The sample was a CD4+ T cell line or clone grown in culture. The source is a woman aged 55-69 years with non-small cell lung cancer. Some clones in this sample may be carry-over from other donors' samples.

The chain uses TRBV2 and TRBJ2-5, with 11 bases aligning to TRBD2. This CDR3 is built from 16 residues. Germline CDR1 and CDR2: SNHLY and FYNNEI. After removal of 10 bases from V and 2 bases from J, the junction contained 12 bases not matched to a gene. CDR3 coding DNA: TGTGCCAACAGAACTAGCGGGAGTTGGCTACAAGAGACCCAGTACTTC. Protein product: CANRTSGSWLQETQYF.

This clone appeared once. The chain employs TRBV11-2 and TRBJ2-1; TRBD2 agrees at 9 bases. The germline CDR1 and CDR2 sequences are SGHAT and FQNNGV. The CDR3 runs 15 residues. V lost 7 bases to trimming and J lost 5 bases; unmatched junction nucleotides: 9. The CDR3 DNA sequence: TGTGCCAGCACCCTAGGGGCTAGCGGGAACAATGAGCAGTTCTTC. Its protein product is CASTLGASGNNEQFF.

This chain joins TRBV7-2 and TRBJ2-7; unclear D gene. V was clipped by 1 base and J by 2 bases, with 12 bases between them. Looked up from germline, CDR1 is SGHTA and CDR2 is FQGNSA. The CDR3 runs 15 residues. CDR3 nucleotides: TGTGCCAGCAGCTTAGAAATAGGCCCTACCTACGAGCAGTACTTC. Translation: CASSLEIGPTYEQYF.

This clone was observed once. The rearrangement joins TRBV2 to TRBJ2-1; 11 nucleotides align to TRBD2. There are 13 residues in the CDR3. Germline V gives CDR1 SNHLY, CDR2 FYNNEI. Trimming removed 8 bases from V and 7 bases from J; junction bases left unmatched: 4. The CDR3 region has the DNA TGTGCCAGCTGCCTAGCGGGAGGAAATGAGCAGTTCTTC. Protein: CASCLAGGNEQFF. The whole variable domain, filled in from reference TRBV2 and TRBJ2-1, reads EPEVTQTPSHQVTQMGQEVILRCVPISNHLYFYWYRQILGQKVEFLVSFYNNEISEKSEIFDDQFSVERPDGSNFTLKIRSTKLEDSAMYFCASCLAGGNEQFFGPGTRLTVL.

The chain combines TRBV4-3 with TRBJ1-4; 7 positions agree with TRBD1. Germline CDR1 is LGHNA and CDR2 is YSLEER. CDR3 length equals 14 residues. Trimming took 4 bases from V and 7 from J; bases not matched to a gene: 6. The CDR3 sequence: CASSPYRDSEKLFF. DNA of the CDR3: TGCGCCAGCAGCCCTTACCGGGACAGTGAAAAACTGTTTTTT.

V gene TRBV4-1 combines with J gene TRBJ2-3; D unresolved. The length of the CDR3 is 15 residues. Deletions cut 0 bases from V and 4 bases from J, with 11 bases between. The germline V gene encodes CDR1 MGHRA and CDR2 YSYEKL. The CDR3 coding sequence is TGCGCCAGCAGCCAAGAGATTGGAAGAGCAGATACGCAGTATTTT. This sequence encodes CASSQEIGRADTQYF.

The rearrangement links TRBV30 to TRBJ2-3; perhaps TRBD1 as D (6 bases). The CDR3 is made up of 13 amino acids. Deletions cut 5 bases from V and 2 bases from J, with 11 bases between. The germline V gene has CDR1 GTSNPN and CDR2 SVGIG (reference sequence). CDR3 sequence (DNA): TGTGCCTGGGGACAGCGTTTCACAGATACGCAGTATTTT. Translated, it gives CAWGQRFTDTQYF. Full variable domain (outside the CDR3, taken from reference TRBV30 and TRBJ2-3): SQTIHQWPATLVQPVGSPLSLECTVEGTSNPNLYWYRQAAGRGLQLLFYSVGIGQISSEVPQNLSASRPQDRQFILSSKKLLLSDSGFYLCAWGQRFTDTQYFGPGTRLTVL.

The CDR3: CASSVGLLPLHF. CDR3 bases: TGTGCCAGCAGTGTTGGATTACTCCCCCTCCACTTT. The V gene is TRBV2, the J gene TRBJ1-6, with unresolved D. The V and J ends lost 4 bases and 13 bases respectively, with 11 bases between them. The CDR3 contains 12 residues. Per the germline V gene, CDR1 is SNHLY and CDR2 is FYNNEI.

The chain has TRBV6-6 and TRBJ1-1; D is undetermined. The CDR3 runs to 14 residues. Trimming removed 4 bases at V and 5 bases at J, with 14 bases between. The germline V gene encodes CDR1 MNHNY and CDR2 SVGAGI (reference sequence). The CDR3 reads CASSLGEAGTEAFF. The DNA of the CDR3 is TGTGCCAGCAGTTTGGGTGAAGCGGGGACTGAAGCTTTCTTT.

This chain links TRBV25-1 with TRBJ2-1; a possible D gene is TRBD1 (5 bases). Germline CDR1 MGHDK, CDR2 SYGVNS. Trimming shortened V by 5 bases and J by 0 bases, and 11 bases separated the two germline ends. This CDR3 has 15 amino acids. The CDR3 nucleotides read TGTGCCAGCAGTAGGAACAGGTTCTCCTACAATGAGCAGTTCTTC. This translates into CASSRNRFSYNEQFF. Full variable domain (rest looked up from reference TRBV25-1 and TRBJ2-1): EADIYQTPRYLVIGTGKKITLECSQTMGHDKMYWYQQDPGMELHLIHYSYGVNSTEKGDLSSESTVSRIRTEHFPLTLESARPSHTSQYLCASSRNRFSYNEQFFGPGTRLTVL.

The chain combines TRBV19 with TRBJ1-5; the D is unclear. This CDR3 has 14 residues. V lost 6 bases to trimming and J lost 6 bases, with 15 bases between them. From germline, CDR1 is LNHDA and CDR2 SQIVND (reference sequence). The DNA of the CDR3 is TGTGCCAGTAGACGACATCCCACGGGTCAGCCCCAGCATTTT. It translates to CASRRHPTGQPQHF.

In nucleotides, the CDR3 is TGTGCCATCAGTGAACCGGGACTAGCGGGATCCTACGAGCAGTACTTC. Translation: CAISEPGLAGSYEQYF. The gene calls are TRBV10-3 and TRBJ2-7, with 13 bases matching TRBD2. V lost 3 bases to trimming and J lost 1 base; unmatched junction nucleotides: 3. The germline CDR1 and CDR2 sequences are ENHRY and SYGVKD. This CDR3 has 16 residues.

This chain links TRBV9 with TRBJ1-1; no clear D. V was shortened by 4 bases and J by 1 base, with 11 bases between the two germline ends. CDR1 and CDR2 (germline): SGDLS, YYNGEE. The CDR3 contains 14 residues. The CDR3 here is CASSRGRGNTEAFF. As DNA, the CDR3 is TGTGCCAGCAGCCGTGGTCGGGGGAACACTGAAGCTTTCTTT.

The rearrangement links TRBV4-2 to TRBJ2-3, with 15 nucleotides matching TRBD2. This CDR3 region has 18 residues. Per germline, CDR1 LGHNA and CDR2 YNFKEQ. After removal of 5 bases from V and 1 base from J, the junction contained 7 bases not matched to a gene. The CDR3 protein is CASSASRTSGGGTDTQYF. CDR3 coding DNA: TGTGCCAGCAGCGCCTCACGGACTAGCGGGGGGGGCACAGATACGCAGTATTTT.

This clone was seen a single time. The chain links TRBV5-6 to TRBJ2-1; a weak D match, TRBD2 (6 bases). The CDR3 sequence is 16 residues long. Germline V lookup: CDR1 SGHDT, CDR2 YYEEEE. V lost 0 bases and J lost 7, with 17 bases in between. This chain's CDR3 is CASSLVLAGWGNEQFF. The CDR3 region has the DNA TGTGCCAGCAGCTTGGTGTTGGCGGGATGGGGGAATGAGCAGTTCTTC.

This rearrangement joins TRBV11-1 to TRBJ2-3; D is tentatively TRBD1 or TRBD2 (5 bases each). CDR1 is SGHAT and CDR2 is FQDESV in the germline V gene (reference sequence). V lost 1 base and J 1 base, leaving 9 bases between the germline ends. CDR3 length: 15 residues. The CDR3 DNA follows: TGTGCCAGCAGCTTAGACTTGGGGGGCACAGATACGCAGTATTTT. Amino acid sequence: CASSLDLGGTDTQYF.

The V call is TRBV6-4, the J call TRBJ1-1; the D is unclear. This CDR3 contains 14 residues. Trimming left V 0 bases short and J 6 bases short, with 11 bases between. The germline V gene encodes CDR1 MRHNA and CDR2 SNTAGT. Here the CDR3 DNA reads TGTGCCAGCAGTGACTCGATGGGAGGGTCTGAAGCTTTCTTT. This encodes CASSDSMGGSEAFF.

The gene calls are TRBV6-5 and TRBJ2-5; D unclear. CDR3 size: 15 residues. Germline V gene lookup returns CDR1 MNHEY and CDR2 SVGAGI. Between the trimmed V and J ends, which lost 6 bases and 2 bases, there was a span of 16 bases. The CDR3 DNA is TGTGCCAGCAGGGATCAGGCGAGAGTTCAAGAGACCCAGTACTTC. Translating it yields CASRDQARVQETQYF.

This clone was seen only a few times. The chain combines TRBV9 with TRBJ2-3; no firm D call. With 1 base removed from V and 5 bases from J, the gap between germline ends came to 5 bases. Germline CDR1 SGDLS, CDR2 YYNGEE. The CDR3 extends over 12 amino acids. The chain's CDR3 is CASSVWGDTQYF. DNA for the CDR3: TGTGCCAGCAGCGTATGGGGAGATACGCAGTATTTT.